This section outlines one T cell receptor beta chain sequence together with its context. Sequenced by immunoSEQ multiplex PCR; TCRdb stores in-frame clones only, minus some. In the table there are more than 75,000 clones, 88% of which are singletons. Germline V gene sequence: CDR1 SEHNR, CDR2 FQNEAQ (reference sequence). Germline trimming cut 5 bases from V and 15 bases from J; bases unmatched to any gene: 7. The length of the CDR3 is 12 residues. The sample belongs to a study of blood T cell repertoires in COVID-19. Study context: Donors in the United States, Italy and Spain gave samples during acute or convalescent COVID-19.

This chain connects TRBV7-9 to TRBJ1-4; TRBD1 agrees at 9 bases. This clonotype was obtained from a woman in her 70s with acute or convalescent COVID-19. Input material: peripheral blood. The CDR3 is CASSPDRGRMFF. CDR3 sequence (DNA): TGTGCCAGCAGCCCGGACAGGGGCCGCATGTTTTTT.